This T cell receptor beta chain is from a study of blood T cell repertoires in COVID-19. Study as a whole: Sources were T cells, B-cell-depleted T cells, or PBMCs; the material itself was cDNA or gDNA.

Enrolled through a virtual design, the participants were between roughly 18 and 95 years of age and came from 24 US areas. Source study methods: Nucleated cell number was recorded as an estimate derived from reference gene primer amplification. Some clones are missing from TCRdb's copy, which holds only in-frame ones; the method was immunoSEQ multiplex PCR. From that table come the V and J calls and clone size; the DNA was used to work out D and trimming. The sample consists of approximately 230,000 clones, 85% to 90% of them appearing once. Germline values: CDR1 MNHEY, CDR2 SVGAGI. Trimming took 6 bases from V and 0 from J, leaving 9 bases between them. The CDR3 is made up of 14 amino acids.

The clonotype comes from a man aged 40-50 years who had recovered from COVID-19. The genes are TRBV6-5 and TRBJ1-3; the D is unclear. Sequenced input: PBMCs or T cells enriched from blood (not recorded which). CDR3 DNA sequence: TGTGCCAGCAGATCGACAACCTCTGGAAACACCATATATTTT. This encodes CASRSTTSGNTIYF.